The 12 T cell receptor beta chains given below trace back to one sample, sequenced in a study of PD-1 blockade in classical Hodgkin lymphoma (dated by TCRdb to about 2020). Libraries were constructed by the immunoSEQ multiplex PCR assay. TCRdb holds this immuneACCESS table with in-frame rearrangements only. Some clones are missing; in checked studies, unresolved V genes explain under half, and the rest has no known cause. The sample contains over 80,000 clones, over 75% of them found a single time. 9.4% of the sample belongs to the ten largest clones. According to the study, the label for this sample's time point signals: cycle 4 day 1 (C4D1), after more than 5 weeks of nivolumab. Relapse after autologous stem cell transplantation had occurred in all trial patients, and cohorts A, B and C were distinguished by prior brentuximab vedotin exposure. Sequencing was performed on peripheral blood mononuclear cells (PBMCs), taken before the fourth cycle of nivolumab. The receptor source for this set is a human donor with classical Hodgkin lymphoma.

This sequence joins TRBV6-6 and TRBJ1-6; weak D call: TRBD1 (5 bases). V gave up 6 bases and J gave up 2 bases, with 14 bases separating them. The germline gives CDR1 MNHNY, CDR2 SVGAGI (reference sequence). This CDR3 has 16 residues. CDR3 sequence reads: CASSPGTNPYNSPLHF. The DNA of the CDR3 is TGTGCCAGCAGCCCCGGGACCAACCCCTATAATTCACCCCTCCACTTT.

The chain uses TRBV11-2 and TRBJ2-7; 13 bases are shared with TRBD2. The CDR3 consists of 18 residues. The V segment lost 3 bases and the J segment 2 bases; nucleotides outside the gene matches: 10. Germline V gives CDR1 SGHAT, CDR2 FQNNGV. The CDR3 nucleotides read TGTGCCAGCAGCTTCCGAAGGGGGACTAGCGGGAACCCCTACGAGCAGTACTTC. Protein: CASSFRRGTSGNPYEQYF.

This sequence joins TRBV11-2 and TRBJ2-7; maybe TRBD2 (6 bases). V dropped 1 base and J dropped 2 bases, with 12 bases sitting between them. Germline V CDR1 and CDR2: SGHAT, FQNNGV. The CDR3 extends over 15 amino acids. The CDR3 loop reads CASSLVQGLAYEQYF. The CDR3 DNA sequence: TGTGCCAGCAGCTTAGTTCAGGGACTTGCCTACGAGCAGTACTTC.

A few counts support this clone. The genes are TRBV10-3 and TRBJ1-2, with TRBD1 matching over 9 bases. The CDR3 sequence is 13 residues long. Germline values: CDR1 ENHRY, CDR2 SYGVKD. With 1 base clipped from V and 8 bases from J, the junction kept 2 bases outside the gene matches. The CDR3 region has the DNA TGTGCCATCAGTGAGTGGACAGGGGTCGGCTACACCTTC. It codes for CAISEWTGVGYTF.

The chain links TRBV6-5 to TRBJ2-3; 11 positions agree with TRBD2. CDR1 and CDR2 from the germline V gene are MNHEY and SVGAGI. The CDR3 consists of 16 residues. With 0 bases clipped from V and 11 bases from J, the junction kept 10 bases outside the gene matches. The CDR3 sequence is CASSYSAVAGGLGQYF. The DNA for the CDR3 is TGTGCCAGCAGTTACTCGGCGGTAGCGGGGGGGTTAGGGCAGTATTTT.

In this sample, this clone turned up once. This chain connects TRBV4-3 to TRBJ2-2; no definite D call. CDR1 and CDR2 (germline): LGHNA, YSLEER. Trimming pared 0 bases from V and 2 bases from J, leaving 7 bases between. The CDR3 covers 15 residues. CDR3 sequence (DNA): TGCGCCAGCAGCCAAGATTTTGGTAACACCGGGGAGCTGTTTTTT. It codes for CASSQDFGNTGELFF.

The chain uses TRBV29-1 and TRBJ1-5; tentatively, D is TRBD1 (5 bases). Trimming cost V 6 bases and J 2 bases, with 17 bases left between them. Per germline, CDR1 SQVTM and CDR2 ANQGSEA. The CDR3 length is 15 residues. The CDR3 region is CSVAQGLLGNQPQHF. DNA of the CDR3: TGCAGCGTCGCGCAGGGATTGTTGGGCAATCAGCCCCAGCATTTT.

This clone showed up just a few times. This chain connects TRBV27 to TRBJ2-3, with D possibly being TRBD1 or TRBD2 (6 bases each). This CDR3 spans 18 amino acids. Between the trimmed V and J ends, which lost 6 bases and 1 base, there was a span of 23 bases. The germline CDR1 and CDR2 sequences are MNHEY and SMNVEV (reference sequence). In DNA, the CDR3 is TGTGCCAGCAGCCTTCTCGGGGCGGGACAATATGGCACAGATACGCAGTATTTT. Its protein is CASSLLGAGQYGTDTQYF.

This rearrangement joins TRBV7-2 to TRBJ1-3; D not resolved. The V gene's germline CDR1 is SGHTA and CDR2 FQGNSA. Trimming took 5 bases from V and 4 from J, leaving 15 bases between them. The CDR3 length is 15 residues. CDR3 nucleotide sequence: TGTGCCAGCAGCCCCCTCGGATGGACCGGAAACACCATATATTTT. Its translation: CASSPLGWTGNTIYF.

This clone was detected a few times. V usage is TRBV5-1 and J usage is TRBJ2-7; tentatively, D is TRBD2 (5 bases). The length of the CDR3 is 14 residues. The V end lost 4 bases, the J end lost 2 bases, and 13 bases lay between the germline ends. The germline CDR1 and CDR2 sequences are SGHRS and YFSETQ. The CDR3 coding sequence is TGCGCCAGCAGCGACAAGTCGGGGACCTACGAGCAGTACTTC. Amino acids: CASSDKSGTYEQYF.

The J gene is TRBJ2-5, the V gene TRBV11-1, with a tentative D call TRBD2 (6 bases). Germline-derived CDR1 and CDR2 are SGHAT and FQDESV (reference sequence). This CDR3 has 15 residues. V lost 3 bases to trimming and J lost 2 bases, with 13 bases between them. CDR3 DNA: TGTGCCAGCAGCTTGGCGGGGCTCACACAAGAGACCCAGTACTTC. Residues: CASSLAGLTQETQYF.

The genes are TRBV5-5 and TRBJ2-7; D may be TRBD1 (6 bases). Germline CDR1 and CDR2: SGHKS and YYEKEE (reference sequence). V lost 2 bases to trimming and J lost 5 bases, with 14 bases between them. The CDR3 totals 14 residues. CDR3 DNA sequence: TGTGCCAGCAGCTTCGGGACACCCGCTAACGAGCAGTACTTC. Translated, it gives CASSFGTPANEQYF.